One and the same sample provided the 28 T cell receptor beta chains below, sequenced in a study of radiotherapy plus CTLA-4 blockade in lung cancer. This table comes from immunoSEQ multiplex PCR, and its TCRdb copy is limited to in-frame clones, with some not included. The sample carries 90,000 or so clones, approximately 86% recorded once. This sample comprised peripheral blood, obtained from a patient treated with radiotherapy plus ipilimumab. All receptors derive from a human donor with non-small cell lung cancer who had a partial response to radiotherapy plus ipilimumab.

The chain is built from TRBV7-2 and TRBJ2-2; D is possibly TRBD1 (5 bases). The CDR3 extends over 14 amino acids. V shed 9 bases and J shed 5 bases, with 16 bases lying between them. The germline gives CDR1 SGHTA, CDR2 FQGNSA. This chain's CDR3 is CARARKRGTGELFF. The CDR3 DNA reads TGTGCCAGGGCACGAAAAAGGGGTACCGGGGAGCTGTTTTTT.

The chain has TRBV7-8 and TRBJ2-3; TRBD2 aligns across 7 bases. Trimming took 7 bases from V and 5 from J; bases not matched to a gene: 9. The CDR3 extends over 14 amino acids. Germline loops: CDR1 SGHVS, CDR2 FQNEAQ. The CDR3 spells CASTPAGRGDTQYF. The CDR3 region has the DNA TGTGCCAGCACCCCCGCTGGGAGGGGAGATACGCAGTATTTT.

The chain uses TRBV19 and TRBJ2-1; D perhaps matches TRBD1 (6 bases). CDR1 LNHDA and CDR2 SQIVND come from the germline V gene (reference sequence). The V end lost 6 bases, the J end lost 4 bases, and 10 bases lay between the germline ends. The CDR3 has 13 amino acids. CDR3 coding DNA: TGTGCCAGTAGCCCGGACAGATACAATGAGCAGTTCTTC. It encodes CASSPDRYNEQFF.

The chain links TRBV19 to TRBJ1-1, with TRBD1 matching over 9 bases. Germline CDR1 LNHDA, CDR2 SQIVND (reference sequence). J was trimmed by 1 base and V by 6 bases; bases with no gene match: 6. The CDR3 is 15 residues long. The CDR3 DNA follows: TGTGCCAGTAGCCACAGGGGGCGAGGGAACACTGAAGCTTTCTTT. Translating gives CASSHRGRGNTEAFF.

The chain carries TRBV6-6 and TRBJ2-1, with TRBD2 as a possible D gene (5 bases). With 6 bases removed from V and 3 bases from J, the gap between germline ends came to 12 bases. CDR3 length equals 14 residues. CDR1 MNHNY and CDR2 SVGAGI come from the germline V gene (reference sequence). The CDR3 loop reads CASRGRTGYNEQFF. The CDR3 DNA follows: TGTGCCAGCAGGGGTAGGACTGGCTACAATGAGCAGTTCTTC.

V usage is TRBV5-1 and J usage is TRBJ1-1, with 7 bases fitting TRBD1. Germline CDR1 and CDR2: SGHRS and YFSETQ. CDR3 length equals 16 residues. The J segment lost 0 bases and the V segment lost 5 bases, leaving 10 bases of the junction unmatched. The CDR3 loop is CASRQGSWAMNTEAFF. The CDR3 nucleotides read TGCGCCAGCAGACAGGGGAGTTGGGCGATGAACACTGAAGCTTTCTTT.

This chain uses TRBV7-8 with TRBJ2-5; D not certain. CDR3 length equals 14 residues. Germline CDR1 and CDR2: SGHVS and FQNEAQ. The V end lost 0 bases, the J end lost 7 bases, and 12 bases lay between the germline ends. The CDR3, as DNA: TGTGCCAGCAGCTTAGCCGAGACATTGGGGACCCAGTACTTC. It encodes CASSLAETLGTQYF.

The chain employs TRBV27 and TRBJ2-1, with D possibly being TRBD1 (5 bases). The germline V gene has CDR1 MNHEY and CDR2 SMNVEV (reference sequence). This CDR3 spans 16 amino acids. V dropped 7 bases and J dropped 8 bases, with 24 bases sitting between them. The CDR3 is CASIITQGPLKDEQFF. The CDR3 region has the DNA TGTGCCAGCATTATCACCCAGGGCCCTCTTAAGGATGAGCAGTTCTTC.

The chain links TRBV6-1 to TRBJ2-3; 9 bases fit TRBD2. Trimming took 0 bases from V and 5 from J; bases not matched to a gene: 6. This CDR3 is 16 amino acids long. Germline V CDR1 and CDR2: MNHNS, SASEGT. CDR3 residues: CASSEAASGTRDTQYF. CDR3 DNA sequence: TGTGCCAGCAGTGAAGCTGCTAGCGGGACGCGAGATACGCAGTATTTT.

V gene TRBV28 combines with J gene TRBJ2-1; D gene ambiguous. The CDR3 contains 15 residues. The germline gives CDR1 MDHEN, CDR2 SYDVKM. V was cut by 5 bases and J by 0 bases, with 11 bases left in between. CDR3 coding DNA: TGTGCCAGCAGTCCTTCGTGGAGCTCCTACAATGAGCAGTTCTTC. Amino acids: CASSPSWSSYNEQFF.

The rearrangement links TRBV4-1 to TRBJ2-2, with 10 bases fitting TRBD1. The germline V gene encodes CDR1 MGHRA and CDR2 YSYEKL. Trimming cost V 1 base and J 1 base; bases outside gene matches: 6. The CDR3 runs 18 residues. The CDR3 protein is CASSQGLGQGKNTGELFF. DNA of the CDR3: TGCGCCAGCAGCCAAGGACTGGGACAGGGGAAGAACACCGGGGAGCTGTTTTTT.

The chain couples TRBV27 to TRBJ2-1; D is ambiguous. The CDR3 covers 12 residues. CDR1 MNHEY and CDR2 SMNVEV come from the germline V gene (reference sequence). Trimming left V 7 bases short and J 9 bases short, with 13 bases between. The CDR3 nucleotides are TGTGCCAGCACCTCTGTTGGCACTGAGCAGTTCTTC. Amino acid sequence: CASTSVGTEQFF.

The chain recombines TRBV10-3 with TRBJ1-2; TRBD1 matches at 7 bases. The CDR3 runs 13 residues. Germline CDR1 and CDR2: ENHRY and SYGVKD. J gave up 7 bases and V 5 bases, and 7 bases lay outside the gene matches. The CDR3: CAISTEGAGGYTF. The CDR3 DNA reads TGTGCCATCAGTACGGAGGGGGCGGGTGGCTACACCTTC.

The chain joins TRBV25-1 to TRBJ1-1; 9 bases are shared with TRBD1. The CDR3 has 13 residues. With 8 bases clipped from V and 5 bases from J, the junction kept 6 bases outside the gene matches. In germline, CDR1 is MGHDK, CDR2 SYGVNS. The DNA of the CDR3 is TGTGCCAGCGGGGGGACAGGGAGGACTGAAGCTTTCTTT. Amino acids: CASGGTGRTEAFF.

This clone occurred a few times. The chain joins TRBV7-2 to TRBJ2-1, with a tentative D call TRBD1 (5 bases). V lost 8 bases and J 6 bases, leaving 8 bases between the germline ends. Looked up from germline, CDR1 is SGHTA and CDR2 is FQGNSA. The CDR3 has 11 residues. DNA of the CDR3: TGTGCCAGCCTCAGGGCCAATGAGCAGTTCTTC. It translates to CASLRANEQFF.

The chain employs TRBV4-3 and TRBJ1-2, with 7 bases matching TRBD1. Germline V lookup: CDR1 LGHNA, CDR2 YSLEER. This CDR3 has 19 residues. The ends lost 1 base at V and 7 bases at J; junction bases unmatched: 21. The CDR3 bases are TGCGCCAGCAGCCAAGCCCCTCCCGCCGGGACAGCTCCTATGGGTGGCTACACCTTC. Translated, it gives CASSQAPPAGTAPMGGYTF.

The chain employs TRBV6-5 and TRBJ1-5; 7 nucleotides align to TRBD1. V lost 6 bases to trimming and J lost 6 bases; unmatched junction nucleotides: 5. Germline values: CDR1 MNHEY, CDR2 SVGAGI. The CDR3 covers 13 residues. The CDR3 loop reads CASRTGLGQPQHF. DNA of the CDR3: TGTGCCAGCAGGACAGGGTTGGGTCAGCCCCAGCATTTT.

The genes are TRBV18 and TRBJ1-2; 8 bases align to TRBD1. Germline V gene data show CDR1 as KGHSH and CDR2 as LQKENI. The CDR3 length is 15 residues. V gave up 3 bases and J gave up 1 base; unmatched junction bases: 4. CDR3 DNA: TGTGCCAGCTCACCGGACAGGGCCCTTAACTATGGCTACACCTTC. The encoded protein is CASSPDRALNYGYTF.

In its sample, this clone was seen a few times. The chain combines TRBV5-1 with TRBJ2-3, with D possibly matching TRBD2 (6 bases). The germline CDR1 and CDR2 sequences are SGHRS and YFSETQ. V lost 7 bases, J lost 7 bases, and 13 bases lay in between. This CDR3 spans 12 amino acids. The CDR3 sequence: CASADGGNTQYF. CDR3 DNA: TGCGCCAGCGCCGACGGGGGAAATACGCAGTATTTT.

For this clone: The same CDR3 arises from other DNA sequences in this sample as well. This chain connects TRBV28 to TRBJ1-5; TRBD1 agrees at 9 bases. The J segment lost 4 bases and the V segment lost 2 bases, leaving 0 bases of the junction unmatched. The CDR3 is 14 residues long. Germline CDR1 and CDR2: MDHEN and SYDVKM. The CDR3 nucleotides read TGTGCCAGCAGTTTAGGACAGGGGAATCAGCCCCAGCATTTT. Its translation is CASSLGQGNQPQHF.

The CDR3 protein is CASSPLGQPQETQYF. The CDR3 DNA is TGCGCCAGCAGCCCACTTGGACAGCCCCAAGAGACCCAGTACTTC. J is TRBJ2-5 and V is TRBV4-1; D possibly corresponds to TRBD1 (6 bases). The length of the CDR3 is 15 residues. Germline CDR1 reads MGHRA; CDR2 reads YSYEKL. Trimming removed 4 bases at V and 1 base at J, with 13 bases between.

This clone appeared once. The rearrangement uses TRBV7-9 and TRBJ1-2; 8 positions agree with TRBD1. This CDR3 is built from 15 residues. The junction had 5 bases not matched to a gene; V was cut back by 2 bases and J by 3 bases. Germline V gene data show CDR1 as SEHNR and CDR2 as FQNEAQ (reference sequence). The CDR3 region has the DNA TGTGCCAGCAGCTTAATGACAGGGGTGCACTATGGCTACACCTTC. Translated, it gives CASSLMTGVHYGYTF.

The rearrangement links TRBV23-1 to TRBJ2-3, with TRBD2 as a possible D gene (6 bases). TRBV23-1 is given ORF status, its function remaining uncertain. Trimming left V 6 bases short and J 1 base short, with 11 bases between. The CDR3 spans 14 residues. This CDR3 is CASRPGGGTDTQYF. The CDR3 DNA sequence: TGCGCCAGCAGGCCCGGAGGGGGCACAGATACGCAGTATTTT.

The chain is built from TRBV2 and TRBJ2-7; TRBD1 matches 7 bases. The V and J ends lost 6 bases and 3 bases, in that order; junction bases with no gene match: 8. Germline values: CDR1 SNHLY, CDR2 FYNNEI. CDR3 length equals 14 residues. In DNA, the CDR3 is TGTGCCAGCAGGGCTTCGACAGGGTACTACGAGCAGTACTTC. Amino acids: CASRASTGYYEQYF.

The chain is built from TRBV30 and TRBJ1-4, with D uncertain. In germline, CDR1 is GTSNPN, CDR2 SVGIG (reference sequence). The CDR3 extends over 15 amino acids. Trimming cost V 0 bases and J 5 bases, with 13 bases left between them. The CDR3 spells CAWSVKVLGNEKLFF. The DNA of the CDR3 is TGTGCCTGGAGTGTAAAGGTCCTCGGGAATGAAAAACTGTTTTTT.

The rearrangement links TRBV19 to TRBJ1-5; 7 nucleotides match TRBD1. The germline V gene encodes CDR1 LNHDA and CDR2 SQIVND (reference sequence). The CDR3 is 13 residues long. Unmatched junction bases numbered 3, after V lost 9 bases and J lost 1 base. The CDR3, as DNA: TGTGCCAGCACAGGGGAGAGCAATCAGCCCCAGCATTTT. Translated: CASTGESNQPQHF.

This chain uses TRBV5-6 with TRBJ2-1; the match to TRBD2 covers 8 bases. The CDR3 has 14 residues. The J segment lost 7 bases and the V segment lost 3 bases, leaving 6 bases of the junction unmatched. Germline CDR1 reads SGHDT; CDR2 reads YYEEEE. CDR3 protein: CASSYGTRGNEQFF. The DNA of the CDR3 is TGTGCCAGCAGCTACGGGACTAGGGGTAATGAGCAGTTCTTC.

The CDR3: CAGSGSLGVYEQCV. CDR3 sequence (DNA): TGTGCCGGCAGTGGGTCTCTAGGGGTCTACGAGCAGTGCGTC. The chain has TRBV6-1 and TRBJ2-7, with D possibly TRBD1 on 5 matching bases. The CDR3 has 14 amino acids. The germline V gene encodes CDR1 MNHNS and CDR2 SASEGT.